The T cell receptor beta chain under discussion was sequenced for a study of molecular identifiers for immune sequencing clone quantification. The study, taken as a whole, reports: In CMV-specific effectors, clones above 20 copies held over 99% of molecules; naive, under 1%. The sizes of highly expanded clones could be underestimated when identical TCR molecules share a barcode.

Germline lookup yields CDR1 SQVTM and CDR2 ANQGSEA. Trimming shortened V by 7 bases and J by 5 bases, and 12 bases separated the two germline ends. This CDR3 has 11 amino acids. Each CDR3 protein gets one entry after TCRdb re-called the PCR reads with MiXCR. Here the sample spans about half a million distinct CDR3 sequences, less than 30% being singletons. Note on this clonotype: Its antigen is undetermined. A much larger clone lies a single base off, so this may be a read error.

Naive CD8 libraries came from around 20,000 to 990,000 sorted cells with 10%, 30% or 50% RNA. The TCR comes from a human donor in good health. Some libraries in this study had Jurkat cell RNA spiked in. The sequencing input was naive CD8+ T cells from blood, with Jurkat cell RNA spiked in. Subset defined: FACS-sorted CD8+CD4-CCR7+CD45RA+ naive T cells. The chain employs TRBV29-1 and TRBJ2-7, with D perhaps TRBD1 or TRBD2 (5 bases each). CDR3: CSATWDHEQYF. Written as DNA, the CDR3 is TGCAGCGCGACCTGGGACCACGAGCAGTACTTC.